This T cell receptor beta chain came from a study of shared clonotypes between healthy human individuals. Study context: The study used three CD4 naive, three CD4 memory, two CD8 naive and one CD8 memory plate per donor. Study observations and caveats: What limited the represented genetic and exposure-history diversity was the small number of donors.

The germline gives CDR1 LNHNV, CDR2 YYDKDF (reference sequence). CDR3 length: 14 residues. V shed 5 bases and J 9 bases; nucleotides not matched to a gene: 10. Splitting of each subset's genomic DNA was done evenly across several immunoSEQ plates. Generated by immunoSEQ multiplex PCR, the TCRdb table keeps only in-frame clones and is missing some. The repertoire includes approximately 2,000,000 clones, about 94% of them detected once, and around 1.8% sits in the top ten. Worth noting for this clone: The target antigen is unknown.

CD45RO-negative cells were positively selected for CCR7, leaving out terminally differentiated effector memory CD45RA+ cells. Sequencing input: naive CD8+ T cells from PBMCs. The rearrangement links TRBV15 to TRBJ2-1, with 7 bases fitting TRBD2. The receptor comes from a man younger than 30 in good health. Some clones in this sample may be carry-over from other donors' samples. DNA for the CDR3: TGTGCCACCAGCCCCGAAGCGGGATCGGGTGAGCAGTTCTTC. Translated: CATSPEAGSGEQFF.